These 15 T cell receptor beta chains came from one sample sequenced in a study of CD8 T cells in Susac syndrome. Reverse transcription of roughly 0.5 to 1 ug RNA was carried out with random hexamers. TCRdb reanalysed the immunoSEQ multiplex PCR reads using MiXCR and keeps one entry per CDR3 protein. The table lists some 120,000 distinct CDR3 sequences, roughly 94% of them singletons. The sequenced sample consisted of CD4+ T cells from PBMCs. The receptors shown here come from a human donor with multiple sclerosis.

This chain joins TRBV12-3 or TRBV12-4 and TRBJ2-7; 8 nucleotides match TRBD1. Losses at the gene ends were 5 bases for V and 6 bases for J; bases not matched to a gene: 6. The CDR3 consists of 13 residues. The CDR3 spells CASSILQGGEQYF. DNA of the CDR3: TGTGCCAGCAGTATCTTACAGGGGGGCGAGCAGTACTTC.

The chain couples TRBV7-6 to TRBJ2-5; 10 positions agree with TRBD1. Per the germline V gene, CDR1 is SGHVS and CDR2 is FNYEAQ. The CDR3 totals 20 residues. V lost 5 bases, J lost 5 bases, and 23 bases stayed unmatched. The CDR3 protein is CASSAQAWRQGAAGRETQYF. CDR3 sequence (DNA): TGTGCCAGCAGCGCCCAGGCATGGAGACAGGGGGCTGCAGGACGCGAGACCCAGTACTTC.

The count of this clonotype is one. At one end the junction does not follow the germline gene, possibly because of a read error. This chain joins TRBV5-1 and TRBJ1-2, with no clear D. The CDR3 is made up of 11 amino acids. CDR1 SGHRS and CDR2 YFSETQ come from the germline V gene. The CDR3 DNA follows: TGCGCCAGCAGCTTGGATGGAACTAAAGCCTTC. This translates into CASSLDGTKAF.

The chain is built from TRBV2 and TRBJ1-5, with D possibly TRBD1 on 6 matching bases. Germline V gives CDR1 SNHLY, CDR2 FYNNEI. V was cut by 2 bases and J by 5 bases, with 19 bases left in between. The CDR3 is made up of 17 amino acids. The CDR3 sequence: CASSEKLTAGVHQPQHF. For the CDR3, the DNA is TGTGCCAGCAGTGAAAAATTGACGGCAGGGGTTCATCAGCCCCAGCATTTT.

The rearrangement joins TRBV29-1 to TRBJ2-3; the D is unclear. CDR1 is SQVTM and CDR2 is ANQGSEA in the germline V gene. The V end was cut by 4 bases, the J end by 0 bases, with 5 bases between. The CDR3 loop spans 12 amino acids. This chain's CDR3 is CSVGGSTDTQYF. The DNA of the CDR3 is TGCAGCGTTGGAGGTAGCACAGATACGCAGTATTTT.

The V call is TRBV9, the J call TRBJ1-2; D gene uncertain. V was clipped by 7 bases and J by 2 bases, with 12 bases between them. Germline-derived CDR1 and CDR2 are SGDLS and YYNGEE. The CDR3 is made up of 13 amino acids. Written as DNA, the CDR3 is TGTGCCAGCTCGGCGGACCACAACTATGGCTACACCTTC. Amino acids: CASSADHNYGYTF.

The J gene is TRBJ2-7, the V gene TRBV7-9; D possibly matches TRBD1 or TRBD2 (7 bases each). Trimming stripped 1 base from V and 5 bases from J, with 15 bases between. This CDR3 is built from 15 residues. The germline V gene encodes CDR1 SEHNR and CDR2 FQNEAQ (reference sequence). The CDR3 region has the DNA TGTGCCAGCAGCTTAGTTCGGGCAGGGGGGGACGAGCAGTACTTC. Translating it yields CASSLVRAGGDEQYF.

V usage is TRBV5-1 and J usage is TRBJ2-1, with TRBD1 matching over 7 bases. The CDR3 is 15 amino acids. The V and J ends lost 5 bases and 4 bases, in that order; junction bases with no gene match: 9. CDR1 and CDR2 (germline): SGHRS, YFSETQ. The CDR3 DNA reads as TGCGCCAGCAGTAGGGACAGCGCGTCTTACAATGAGCAGTTCTTC. This sequence encodes CASSRDSASYNEQFF.

The chain has TRBV25-1 and TRBJ1-5; D remains ambiguous. Germline CDR1 is MGHDK and CDR2 is SYGVNS. V was pared by 2 bases and J by 9 bases, with 11 bases between. This CDR3 region has 13 residues. The CDR3 DNA reads TGTGCCAGCAGTGAAATCAACGCGGGGCCCCAGCATTTT. Translation gives CASSEINAGPQHF.

The gene calls are TRBV25-1 and TRBJ1-1; D not certain. V lost 2 bases to trimming and J lost 8 bases, with 15 bases between them. There are 14 residues in the CDR3. Germline-derived CDR1 and CDR2 are MGHDK and SYGVNS. The CDR3 protein is CASSEIGSGGEAFF. The CDR3 DNA reads TGTGCCAGCAGTGAAATAGGCAGCGGAGGGGAAGCTTTCTTT.

The J gene is TRBJ2-1, the V gene TRBV7-2; 14 bases are a match to TRBD2. CDR3 length: 14 amino acids. Germline CDR1 reads SGHTA; CDR2 reads FQGNSA. Germline trimming cut 8 bases from V and 9 bases from J; bases unmatched to any gene: 6. CDR3 amino acids: CASVLGLAGAEQFF. The CDR3 bases are TGTGCCAGCGTCTTGGGACTAGCGGGAGCTGAGCAGTTCTTC.

The rearrangement joins TRBV3-1 to TRBJ2-7; possibly TRBD2 for D (6 bases). The CDR3 is made up of 15 amino acids. V lost 1 base to trimming and J lost 0 bases, with 10 bases between them. The germline CDR1 and CDR2 sequences are LGHDT and YNNKEL (reference sequence). CDR3 sequence: CASSQAGLSSYEQYF. The CDR3 DNA is TGTGCCAGCAGCCAAGCGGGACTGAGCTCCTACGAGCAGTACTTC.

This clonotype was seen just once. The chain recombines TRBV7-2 with TRBJ1-5, with D possibly TRBD1 on 5 matching bases. The CDR3 runs to 16 residues. Looked up from germline, CDR1 is SGHTA and CDR2 is FQGNSA. With 4 bases removed from V and 2 bases from J, the gap between germline ends came to 15 bases. CDR3 DNA sequence: TGTGCCAGCAGCTCGGGGGGGTCGTCGGGCAATCAGCCCCAGCATTTT. This sequence encodes CASSSGGSSGNQPQHF.

The chain joins TRBV19 to TRBJ2-4, with D tentatively TRBD2 (6 bases). The V and J ends lost 3 bases and 7 bases respectively, with 13 bases between them. From germline, CDR1 is LNHDA and CDR2 SQIVND (reference sequence). The CDR3 extends over 14 amino acids. The CDR3 nucleotides are TGTGCCAGTAGTATGGGTGGAGGGAGGAACATTCAGTACTTC. It is translated as CASSMGGGRNIQYF.

The V and J genes are TRBV27 and TRBJ2-7; a possible D gene is TRBD1 (6 bases). The V gene lost 6 bases and the J gene lost 1 base, with 10 bases spanning the gap. Germline values: CDR1 MNHEY, CDR2 SMNVEV (reference sequence). The CDR3 has 13 amino acids. CDR3 coding DNA: TGTGCCAGCAGCCGAGGACAGTCCTACGAGCAGTACTTC. Translating gives CASSRGQSYEQYF.